Included here is one T cell receptor beta chain sequence, with context. As yet, its antigen is unknown. TCRdb's table, derived via immunoSEQ multiplex PCR, lists solely in-frame clones and lacks some. The sample includes millions of clones, around nine tenths seen only once; the top ten take roughly 0.15%. The germline V gene encodes CDR1 SNHLY and CDR2 FYNNEI. The CDR3 loop spans 12 amino acids. V gave up 5 bases and J gave up 4 bases, with 9 bases separating them. The data were taken from a study of shared clonotypes between healthy human individuals. Overall study context: Each donor's CD8 memory used one plate, CD8 naive two, each CD4 subset three.

Study results and limitations: Rarefaction analysis demonstrated incomplete sorted-subset sequencing notwithstanding large depth. For naive CD4 cells, roughly 4.6% of clonotypes were shared across a handful of donors.

The study separated CD4+ cells into CD45RA+ naive and CD45RA-negative memory subsets. Sequencing was carried out using naive CD4+ T cells sorted from blood. Subset: CD45RA+ positively selected. The genes are TRBV2 and TRBJ2-7, with D possibly matching TRBD1 (5 bases). The clonotype was recovered from a man aged 18 to 30 in good health. Here the CDR3 DNA reads TGTGCCAGCAGTAATGACAGTTACGAGCAGTACTTC. It encodes CASSNDSYEQYF.